This passage covers 12 T cell receptor beta chains from one sample sequenced in a study of tumor and adjacent non-tumor tissue in lung cancer. TCRbeta libraries were built with three rounds of nested PCR, modified from ARM-PCR. TCRdb re-called the multiplex PCR reads with MiXCR, one entry per CDR3 protein. Among approximately 71,000 distinct CDR3 sequences listed, just under 60% were seen once. This sample's RNA came from whole unsorted tissue. The sequenced sample consisted of lung tumor tissue. The receptors stem from a man between 45 and 60 years old with non-small cell lung cancer.

The chain combines TRBV6-6 with TRBJ1-5; 7 bases match TRBD1. The end of the DNA aligns better with TRBJ2-3, so the J call may be wrong. The CDR3 runs to 15 residues. Looked up from germline, CDR1 is MNHNY and CDR2 is SVGAGI (reference sequence). The CDR3 reads CASRSGTDSNQPQYF. CDR3 nucleotides: TGTGCCAGTAGGTCCGGGACAGATAGCAATCAGCCCCAGTATTTT.

The chain carries TRBV11-2 and TRBJ1-1, with a tentative D call TRBD1 (5 bases). Trimming stripped 8 bases from V and 9 bases from J, with 16 bases between. Germline CDR1 is SGHAT and CDR2 is FQNNGV. There are 12 residues in the CDR3. For the CDR3, the DNA is TGTGCCAGCGGCTCGGACGGGGCTCAAGCTTTCTTT. Translating it yields CASGSDGAQAFF.

This chain connects TRBV12-3 or TRBV12-4 to TRBJ2-7, with TRBD2 identical over 11 bases. J gave up 2 bases and V 7 bases, and 13 bases lay outside the gene matches. This CDR3 is 17 amino acids long. The CDR3 reads CASILCSTSGTAYEQYF. Written as DNA, the CDR3 is TGTGCCAGCATCCTCTGCTCGACTAGCGGGACTGCCTACGAGCAGTACTTC.

On this clonotype: One end of the junction does not line up with germline, which may come from a read error. V gene TRBV4-1 combines with J gene TRBJ2-3; TRBD1 matches 11 bases. Germline V gives CDR1 MGHRA, CDR2 YSYEKL. This CDR3 region has 20 residues. The CDR3 spells CAGSPIPRTGGTMRTDTQYF. CDR3 nucleotide sequence: TGCGCCGGCAGCCCTATACCTAGGACAGGGGGCACTATGAGGACAGATACGCAGTATTTT.

Note on this clonotype: A read error is likely, as this CDR3 ends without the conserved phenylalanine or tryptophan. The chain joins TRBV28 to TRBJ2-5; TRBD2 matches at 12 bases. V was clipped by 4 bases and J by 5 bases; unmatched bases: 8. The CDR3 runs to 16 residues. From germline, CDR1 is MDHEN and CDR2 SYDVKM. The CDR3 spells CASSSVTSGSGETQYL. The CDR3 DNA reads as TGTGCCAGCAGTTCAGTGACTAGCGGGAGTGGGGAGACCCAGTACTTG.

This clonotype ranks as medium-sized. This chain joins TRBV28 and TRBJ2-7, with D unresolved. The CDR3 consists of 11 residues. CDR1 is MDHEN and CDR2 is SYDVKM in the germline V gene. The V and J ends lost 8 bases and 2 bases respectively, with 7 bases between them. The CDR3 DNA reads TGTGCCAGCCATATCCCCTACGAGCAGTACTTC. It encodes CASHIPYEQYF.

The rearrangement uses TRBV20-1 and TRBJ2-7; the D call may be TRBD1 or TRBD2 (6 bases each). Trimming pared 7 bases from V and 5 bases from J, leaving 21 bases between. The CDR3 is 14 amino acids. Germline loops: CDR1 DFQATT, CDR2 SNEGSKA (reference sequence). This chain's CDR3 is CSVTTARGLNEQYF. The CDR3 DNA sequence: TGCAGTGTTACCACCGCTCGGGGGCTTAACGAGCAGTACTTC.

The rearrangement links TRBV5-1 to TRBJ2-4; a weak D match, TRBD1 (5 bases). V was trimmed by 4 bases and J by 2 bases, leaving 10 bases between them. Germline V gives CDR1 SGHRS, CDR2 YFSETQ. This CDR3 contains 14 residues. The CDR3 DNA reads as TGCGCCAGCAGCCCCAGGGAAACCAAAAACATTCAGTACTTC. Its translation: CASSPRETKNIQYF.

Notes on this clonotype: An end of the junction differs from the germline gene, which may be a read error. V gene TRBV10-2 combines with J gene TRBJ1-2, with 10 bases identical to TRBD1. Per germline, CDR1 WSHSY and CDR2 SAAADI. The CDR3 extends over 15 amino acids. The chain's CDR3 is CASCESTGGNYDYTF. CDR3 in DNA: TGCGCCAGCTGTGAGTCGACAGGGGGCAACTATGACTACACCTTC.

This clonotype was observed many times. The J gene is TRBJ1-5, the V gene TRBV12-3 or TRBV12-4; D call uncertain. V gave up 3 bases and J gave up 5 bases, with 11 bases separating them. The CDR3 sequence is 14 residues long. The CDR3: CASSLGQIDQPQHF. The CDR3 nucleotides read TGTGCCAGCAGTTTGGGCCAAATAGATCAGCCCCAGCATTTT.

As to this clonotype: This clone may be a read error of a much larger clone one base away. CDR3 DNA: TGTGCCAGCAGCTTAGGACAGAGTAGCATAGATACGCAGTATTTT. Protein sequence: CASSLGQSSIDTQYF. The genes are TRBV7-9 and TRBJ2-3, with a possible D match to TRBD1 (5 bases). CDR1 is SEHNR, CDR2 FQNEAQ, per germline (reference sequence). CDR3 length: 15 residues.

With regard to this clonotype: At one of its ends the junction is not consistent with the germline gene, which may arise from a read error. The chain has TRBV6-5 and TRBJ2-1; tentatively, D is TRBD2 (5 bases). This CDR3 comprises 16 residues. CDR1 is MNHEY and CDR2 is SVGAGI in the germline V gene. The CDR3 DNA reads TGCGCCAGCAGTCCTGGCGGGCTCAGCTCCTACAATGAGCAGTTCTTC. Encoded protein: CASSPGGLSSYNEQFF.